There are a few counts of the clone carrying this T cell receptor (beta chain). PCR was performed a second time for 7 to 11 cycles using a sample-barcoded 5' primer and a J-beta primer mix. MiXCR, applied by TCRdb to the 5' RACE reads, yields one record per CDR3 protein. The repertoire consists of 1,300,000 or so distinct CDR3 sequences, with around 55% occurring once and the leading ten covering 6.5% to 8.5%. This entry comes from a study of blood T cells in healthy people across ages. This CDR3 spans 20 amino acids. Germline V lookup: CDR1 SEHNR, CDR2 FQNEAQ (reference sequence). The V and J ends lost 5 bases and 0 bases respectively, with 23 bases between them.

The gene calls are TRBV7-9 and TRBJ2-6; D tentatively fits TRBD1 or TRBD2 (5 bases each). The sequencing input was blood. This receptor was identified in a man younger than 35 in good health. The CDR3 sequence: CASSVRGFRYPGSGANVLTF. In nucleotides, the CDR3 is TGTGCCAGCAGCGTTCGGGGCTTTCGATATCCCGGCTCTGGGGCCAACGTCCTGACTTTC.